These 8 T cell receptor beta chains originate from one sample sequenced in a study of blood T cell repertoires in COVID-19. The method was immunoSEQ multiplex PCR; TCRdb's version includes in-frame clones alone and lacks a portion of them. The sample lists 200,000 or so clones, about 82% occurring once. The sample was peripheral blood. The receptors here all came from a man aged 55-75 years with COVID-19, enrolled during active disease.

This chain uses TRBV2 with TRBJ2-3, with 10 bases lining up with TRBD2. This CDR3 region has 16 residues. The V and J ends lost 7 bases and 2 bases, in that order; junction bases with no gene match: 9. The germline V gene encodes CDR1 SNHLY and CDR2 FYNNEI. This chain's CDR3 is CASNLRTSGFTDTQYF. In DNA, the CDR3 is TGTGCCAGCAACTTAAGGACTAGCGGTTTCACAGATACGCAGTATTTT.

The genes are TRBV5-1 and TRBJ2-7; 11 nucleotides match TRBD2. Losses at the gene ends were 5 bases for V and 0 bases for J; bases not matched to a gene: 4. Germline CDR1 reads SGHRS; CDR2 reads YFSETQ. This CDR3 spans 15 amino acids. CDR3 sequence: CASSSGLADSYEQYF. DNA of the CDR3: TGCGCCAGCAGTTCGGGACTAGCGGACTCCTACGAGCAGTACTTC.

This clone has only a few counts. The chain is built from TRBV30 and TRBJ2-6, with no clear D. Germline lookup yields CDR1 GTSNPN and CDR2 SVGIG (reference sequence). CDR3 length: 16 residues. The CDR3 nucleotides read TGTGCTTATAGGCAGCCTGGAAAAGCGGGGGCCAACGTCCTGACTTTC. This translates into CAYRQPGKAGANVLTF.

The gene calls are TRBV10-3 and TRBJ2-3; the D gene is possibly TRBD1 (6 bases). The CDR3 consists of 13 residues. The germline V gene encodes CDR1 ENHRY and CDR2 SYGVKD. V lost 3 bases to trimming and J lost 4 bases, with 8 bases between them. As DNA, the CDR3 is TGTGCCATCAGTGAACAGGGCCCAGATACGCAGTATTTT. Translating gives CAISEQGPDTQYF.

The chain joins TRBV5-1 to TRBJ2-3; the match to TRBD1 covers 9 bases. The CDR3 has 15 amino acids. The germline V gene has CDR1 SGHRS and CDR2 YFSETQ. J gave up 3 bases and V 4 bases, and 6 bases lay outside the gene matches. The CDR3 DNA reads TGCGCCAGCAGCCCGGGACAGGGTGGGACAGATACGCAGTATTTT. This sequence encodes CASSPGQGGTDTQYF.

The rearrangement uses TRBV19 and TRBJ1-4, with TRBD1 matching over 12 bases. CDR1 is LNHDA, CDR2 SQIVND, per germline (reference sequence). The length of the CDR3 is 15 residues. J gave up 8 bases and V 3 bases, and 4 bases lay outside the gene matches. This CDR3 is CASSIGTGGQEKLFF. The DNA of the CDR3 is TGTGCCAGTAGTATCGGGACAGGGGGCCAGGAAAAACTGTTTTTT.

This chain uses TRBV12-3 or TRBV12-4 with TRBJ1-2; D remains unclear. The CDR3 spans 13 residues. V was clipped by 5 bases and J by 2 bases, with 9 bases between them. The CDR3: CASSNAGNYGYTF. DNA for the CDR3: TGTGCCAGCAGTAACGCCGGGAACTATGGCTACACCTTC.

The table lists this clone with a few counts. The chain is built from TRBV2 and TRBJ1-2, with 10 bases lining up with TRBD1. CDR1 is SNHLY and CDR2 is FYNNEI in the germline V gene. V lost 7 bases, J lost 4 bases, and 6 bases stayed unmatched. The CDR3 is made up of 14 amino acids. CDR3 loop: CASKADRGSYGYTF. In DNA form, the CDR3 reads TGTGCCAGCAAGGCGGACAGGGGGTCCTATGGCTACACCTTC. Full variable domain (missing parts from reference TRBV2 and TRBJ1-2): EPEVTQTPSHQVTQMGQEVILRCVPISNHLYFYWYRQILGQKVEFLVSFYNNEISEKSEIFDDQFSVERPDGSNFTLKIRSTKLEDSAMYFCASKADRGSYGYTFGSGTRLTVV.